The clone carrying this T cell receptor (beta chain) appeared a few times. This record comes from a study of low-dose radiotherapy and immunotherapy resistance in tumors. Study-level background: The study delivered 0.5 Gy per fraction every 2 weeks to Cohort 1, totaling 6.5 Gy. 1 Gy per fraction was delivered to Cohort 2 every two weeks, for 13 Gy total over 26 weeks. Daily intake of oral aspirin 300 mg by patients lasted four cycles and began on cycle 1 day 1.

As to time point: after trial treatment. Documented treatment: LDRT plus nivolumab, ipilimumab, low-dose cyclophosphamide and aspirin (RACIN trial). The V and J ends lost 5 bases and 0 bases, in that order; junction bases with no gene match: 9. The CDR3 is 16 amino acids. The germline CDR1 and CDR2 sequences are DFQATT and SNEGSKA (reference sequence). The TCRs were subjected to amplification over roughly 18 PCR cycles employing a constant-region primer in conjunction with a V-primer adapter. From the reads, TCRdb called clonotypes with MiXCR, one entry per CDR3 protein. The table includes approximately 52,000 distinct CDR3 sequences, approximately 33% detected once.

The chain joins TRBV20-1 to TRBJ1-5, with 8 bases aligning to TRBD1. This clonotype originated in a male donor with rectosigmoid adenocarcinoma. Sequenced material: PBMCs, taken after low-dose radiotherapy plus immunotherapy. The CDR3 DNA reads TGCAGTGCTCTAGAGAACAGGGGGTCTAGCAATCAGCCCCAGCATTTT. Translated: CSALENRGSSNQPQHF.